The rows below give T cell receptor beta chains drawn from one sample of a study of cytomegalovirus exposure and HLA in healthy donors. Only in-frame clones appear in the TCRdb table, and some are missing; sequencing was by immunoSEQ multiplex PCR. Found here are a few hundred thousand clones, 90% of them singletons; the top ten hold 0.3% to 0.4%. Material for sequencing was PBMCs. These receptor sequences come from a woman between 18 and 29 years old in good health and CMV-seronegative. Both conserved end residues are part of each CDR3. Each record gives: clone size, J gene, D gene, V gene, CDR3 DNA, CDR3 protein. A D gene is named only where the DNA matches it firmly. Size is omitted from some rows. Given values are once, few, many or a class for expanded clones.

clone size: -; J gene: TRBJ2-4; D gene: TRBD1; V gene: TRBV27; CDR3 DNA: TGTGCCAGCAGTCCGTGGGCAGGGGGCAACATTCAGTACTTC; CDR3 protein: CASSPWAGGNIQYF
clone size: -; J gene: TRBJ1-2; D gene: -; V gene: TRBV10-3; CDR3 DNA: TGTGCCATCAGCCCGAGACAGTCTTCGGATGGCTACACCTTC; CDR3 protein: CAISPRQSSDGYTF
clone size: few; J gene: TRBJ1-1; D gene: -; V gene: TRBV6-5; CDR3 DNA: TGTGCCAGCACCTCTTGGACATCCCAGAACACTGAAGCTTTCTTT; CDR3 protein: CASTSWTSQNTEAFF
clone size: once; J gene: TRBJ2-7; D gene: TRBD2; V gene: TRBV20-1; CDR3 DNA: TGCAGTGGAGCGGGGGAGGTCGAGCAGTACTTC; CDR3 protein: CSGAGEVEQYF
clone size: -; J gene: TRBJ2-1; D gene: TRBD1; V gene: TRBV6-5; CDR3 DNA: TGTGCCAGCAGTTATACAGGGGCGGTAAATGAGCAGTTCTTC; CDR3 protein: CASSYTGAVNEQFF
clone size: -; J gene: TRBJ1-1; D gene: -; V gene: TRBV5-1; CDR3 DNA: TGCGCCAGCAGCTTGGACAGCCCGAACACTGAAGCTTTCTTT; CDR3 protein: CASSLDSPNTEAFF
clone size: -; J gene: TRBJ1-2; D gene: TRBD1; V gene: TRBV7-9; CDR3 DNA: TGTGCCAGCAGCTCAACAGGGGAGGCCTATGGCTACACCTTC; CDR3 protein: CASSSTGEAYGYTF
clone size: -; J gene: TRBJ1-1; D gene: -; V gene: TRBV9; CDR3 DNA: TGTGCCAGCAGCGACGGGACACTTAACACTGAAGCTTTCTTT; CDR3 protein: CASSDGTLNTEAFF
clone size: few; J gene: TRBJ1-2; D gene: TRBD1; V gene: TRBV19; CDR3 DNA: TGTGCCAGCTACTCCGGGACAGGGGTGGGCTACACCTTC; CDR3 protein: CASYSGTGVGYTF
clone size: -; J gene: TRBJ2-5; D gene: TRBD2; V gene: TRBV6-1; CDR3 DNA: TGTGCCAGCAGTGAAGGACTAGCGGGGGGCGTGGAGACCCAGTACTTC; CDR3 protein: CASSEGLAGGVETQYF
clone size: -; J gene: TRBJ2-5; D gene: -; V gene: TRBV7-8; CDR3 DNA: TGTGCCAGCAGTCCCGGGAGCCAAGAGACCCAGTACTTC; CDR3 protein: CASSPGSQETQYF
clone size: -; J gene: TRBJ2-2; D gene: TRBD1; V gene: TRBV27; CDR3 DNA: TGTGCCAGCAGTCGACTCCGACAGGGAAGGAACACCGGGGAGCTGTTTTTT; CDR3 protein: CASSRLRQGRNTGELFF
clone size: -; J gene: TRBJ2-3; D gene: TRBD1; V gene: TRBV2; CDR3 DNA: TGTGCCAGCAGTGAATTTTTGGACAGGGGGTCTGATACGCAGTATTTT; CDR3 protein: CASSEFLDRGSDTQYF
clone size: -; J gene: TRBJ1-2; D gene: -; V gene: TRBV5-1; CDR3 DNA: TGCGCCAGCAGCGCCGACAGTAACTATGGCTACACCTTC; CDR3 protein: CASSADSNYGYTF
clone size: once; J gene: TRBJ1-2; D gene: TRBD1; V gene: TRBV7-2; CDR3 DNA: TGTGCCAGCAGCTCGACAGGGTCGGTGGGCTACACCTTC; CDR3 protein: CASSSTGSVGYTF
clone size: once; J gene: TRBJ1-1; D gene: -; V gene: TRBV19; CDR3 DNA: TGTGCCACCCAGGACAAGCCTGTCATGAACACTGAAGCTTTCTTT; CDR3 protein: CATQDKPVMNTEAFF
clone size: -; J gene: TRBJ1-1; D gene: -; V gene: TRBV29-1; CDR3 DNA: TGCAGCGTTGAAGATCAGGGGACTACGAACACTGAAGCTTTCTTT; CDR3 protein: CSVEDQGTTNTEAFF
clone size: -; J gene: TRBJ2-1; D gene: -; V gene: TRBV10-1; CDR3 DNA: TGCGCCAGCAGTGTTACAGGGTCCAGCTCCTACAATGAGCAGTTCTTC; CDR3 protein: CASSVTGSSSYNEQFF
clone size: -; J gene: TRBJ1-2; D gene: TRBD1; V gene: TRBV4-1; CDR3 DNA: TGCGCCAGCAGCCAAGATAGGGGGACAGGTTATGGCTACACCTTC; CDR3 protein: CASSQDRGTGYGYTF
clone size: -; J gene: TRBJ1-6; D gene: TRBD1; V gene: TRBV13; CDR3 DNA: TGTGCCAGCAGACCGACGGGACAGGCCCTTGTGCCCCTCCACTTT; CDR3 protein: CASRPTGQALVPLHF
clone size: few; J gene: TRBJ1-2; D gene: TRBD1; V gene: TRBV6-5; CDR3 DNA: TGTGCCAGCAGTTACGACAGGGGAAAGGTGTTTGGCTACACCTTC; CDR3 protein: CASSYDRGKVFGYTF
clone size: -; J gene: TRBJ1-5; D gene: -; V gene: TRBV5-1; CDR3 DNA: TGCGCCAGCAGCTTGGCGGACAGTCTCAATCAGCCCCAGCATTTT; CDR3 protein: CASSLADSLNQPQHF
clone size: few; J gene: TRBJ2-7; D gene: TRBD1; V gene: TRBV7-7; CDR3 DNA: TGTGCTAGCAGCTTAGGACAGGGAATATCCTACGAGCAGTACTTC; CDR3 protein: CASSLGQGISYEQYF
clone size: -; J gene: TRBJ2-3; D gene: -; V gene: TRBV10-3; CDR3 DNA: TGTGCCATCAGTGTAGACTCCACAGATACGCAGTATTTT; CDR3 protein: CAISVDSTDTQYF
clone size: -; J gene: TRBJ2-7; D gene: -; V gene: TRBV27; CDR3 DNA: TGTGCCAGCAGTTTCCTGGGGAGTCGCGAGCAGTACTTC; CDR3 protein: CASSFLGSREQYF
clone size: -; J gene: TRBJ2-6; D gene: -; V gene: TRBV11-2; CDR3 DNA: TGTGCCAGCAGCTTAGAGTATCTGAGAGGAGCCTACTCTGGGGCCAACGTCCTGACTTTC; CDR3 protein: CASSLEYLRGAYSGANVLTF
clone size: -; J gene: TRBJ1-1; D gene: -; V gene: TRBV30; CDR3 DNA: TGTGCCTGGATCACGTTAGTCATGAACACTGAAGCTTTCTTT; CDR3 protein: CAWITLVMNTEAFF
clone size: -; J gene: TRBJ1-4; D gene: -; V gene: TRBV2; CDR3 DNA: TGTGCCAGCAGTGAAGGGCAGGGGTTCGGAAAACTGTTTTTT; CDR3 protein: CASSEGQGFGKLFF
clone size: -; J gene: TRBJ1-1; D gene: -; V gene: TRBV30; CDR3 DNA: TGTGCCTGGAGTGTACAACAGAACACTGAAGCTTTCTTT; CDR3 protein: CAWSVQQNTEAFF
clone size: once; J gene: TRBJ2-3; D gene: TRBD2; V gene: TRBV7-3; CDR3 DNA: TGTGCCAGCAGCTTAATGGCTAGCGGGGCCACAGATACGCAGTATTTT; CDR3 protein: CASSLMASGATDTQYF
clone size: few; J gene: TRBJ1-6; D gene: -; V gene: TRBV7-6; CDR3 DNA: TGTGCCAGCAGCTTAGGGGCGGGGGTCTCACCCCTCCACTTT; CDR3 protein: CASSLGAGVSPLHF
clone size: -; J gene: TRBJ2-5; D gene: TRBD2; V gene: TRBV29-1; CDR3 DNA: TGCAGCGTTGAAGATTGGGAAGCGGGGGCTGGGACCCAGTACTTC; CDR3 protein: CSVEDWEAGAGTQYF
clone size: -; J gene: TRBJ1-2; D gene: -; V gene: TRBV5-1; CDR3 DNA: TGCGCCAGCAGCTTGGCCTTTGGTAGTAGCTATGGCTACACCTTC; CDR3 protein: CASSLAFGSSYGYTF